Below are 14 T cell receptor beta chains sequenced from a single sample in a study of T cell clones after liver transplantation. Some clones are missing from TCRdb's copy, which holds only in-frame ones; the method was immunoSEQ multiplex PCR. The sample has under 15,000 clones; roughly 70% are singletons. The sequences come from CD8+ T cells from blood, collected at the 22-month timepoint. The receptor set was obtained from a human patient who received a liver transplant. Part of the T cells may come from the graft donor.

The V and J genes are TRBV4-1 and TRBJ1-3; D is unclear. The germline V gene has CDR1 MGHRA and CDR2 YSYEKL. CDR3 length: 14 residues. V gave up 2 bases and J gave up 8 bases, with 13 bases separating them. CDR3 region: CASSQWPVADTIYF. For the CDR3, the DNA is TGCGCCAGCAGCCAATGGCCGGTTGCGGACACCATATATTTT.

The DNA for the CDR3 is TGTGCCAGCAGCTCCGGACAGAAATATGGCTACACCTTC. Translation: CASSSGQKYGYTF. V is TRBV5-6 and J is TRBJ1-2, with D possibly TRBD1 on 6 matching bases. This CDR3 spans 13 amino acids. Trimming cost V 3 bases and J 5 bases, with 11 bases left between them. Germline V gives CDR1 SGHDT, CDR2 YYEEEE.

J is TRBJ2-2 and V is TRBV4-1; no reliable D call. CDR3 length: 14 residues. V lost 0 bases, J lost 6 bases, and 8 bases lay in between. From germline, CDR1 is MGHRA and CDR2 YSYEKL. For the CDR3, the DNA is TGCGCCAGCAGCCAAGACAAGACCGCCGGGGAGCTGTTTTTT. Residues: CASSQDKTAGELFF.

This rearrangement joins TRBV27 to TRBJ1-5, with D uncertain. V was pared by 4 bases and J by 7 bases, with 11 bases between. Germline values: CDR1 MNHEY, CDR2 SMNVEV (reference sequence). CDR3 length: 13 residues. The CDR3 bases are TGTGCCAGCAGTTCGTCATGGGCACAGCCCCAGCATTTT. Protein sequence: CASSSSWAQPQHF.

This clone was found a few times. This chain joins TRBV6-6 and TRBJ2-7; 9 bases agree with TRBD1. Germline CDR1 reads MNHNY; CDR2 reads SVGAGI (reference sequence). Trimming removed 10 bases from V and 4 bases from J; junction bases left unmatched: 11. The CDR3 is 14 residues long. The CDR3: CATAPGTGSYEQYF. The CDR3 region has the DNA TGTGCCACCGCACCCGGGACAGGGTCGTACGAGCAGTACTTC.

The chain uses TRBV19 and TRBJ1-2, with TRBD1 identical over 9 bases. With V trimmed by 3 bases and J by 5 bases, 7 bases remained unmatched. CDR3 length: 15 residues. Germline CDR1 is LNHDA and CDR2 is SQIVND (reference sequence). CDR3 sequence (DNA): TGTGCCAGTAGTATCGATTTCGGGACAGGGTATGGCTACACCTTC. This translates into CASSIDFGTGYGYTF.

The chain couples TRBV10-3 to TRBJ2-2; D is possibly TRBD1 (5 bases). Trimming left V 2 bases short and J 1 base short, with 14 bases between. Looked up from germline, CDR1 is ENHRY and CDR2 is SYGVKD. The CDR3 extends over 17 amino acids. For the CDR3, the DNA is TGTGCCATCAGTGAGAGGTGGTCAGGGTGGAACACCGGGGAGCTGTTTTTT. It encodes CAISERWSGWNTGELFF.

This chain links TRBV19 with TRBJ1-5; 8 bases are shared with TRBD1. V trimming: 7 bases; J trimming: 4 bases; junction bases outside the gene matches: 3. Germline V gene sequence: CDR1 LNHDA, CDR2 SQIVND (reference sequence). The length of the CDR3 is 13 residues. As DNA, the CDR3 is TGTGCCAGTACAAACAGGGGGAATCAGCCCCAGCATTTT. Its translation is CASTNRGNQPQHF.

The chain joins TRBV23-1 to TRBJ1-5; 8 bases are shared with TRBD1. TRBV23-1 is an ORF; its function is uncertain. The CDR3 extends over 15 amino acids. V dropped 2 bases and J dropped 3; count of bases not matched to a gene: 3. CDR3 DNA: TGCGCCAGCAGTCAACGGACAGGGTTCAATCAGCCCCAGCATTTT. Its translation is CASSQRTGFNQPQHF.

V usage is TRBV4-3 and J usage is TRBJ1-5; 11 bases agree with TRBD1. The CDR3 contains 15 residues. Germline trimming cut 4 bases from V and 6 bases from J; bases unmatched to any gene: 5. CDR1 is LGHNA, CDR2 YSLEER, per germline. The CDR3 protein is CASSPGTGGSQPQHF. In DNA form, the CDR3 reads TGCGCCAGCAGCCCCGGGACAGGGGGATCTCAGCCCCAGCATTTT.

V and J are TRBV30 and TRBJ2-1, with 7 bases aligning to TRBD2. V was clipped by 0 bases and J by 7 bases; unmatched bases: 3. The CDR3 contains 13 residues. From germline, CDR1 is GTSNPN and CDR2 SVGIG (reference sequence). CDR3 region: CAWSVLARNEQFF. The CDR3 DNA is TGTGCCTGGAGTGTACTAGCGAGAAATGAGCAGTTCTTC.

V is TRBV18 and J is TRBJ2-5; D perhaps matches TRBD2 (6 bases). The V and J ends lost 5 bases and 4 bases respectively, with 11 bases between them. The CDR3 runs to 13 residues. From germline, CDR1 is KGHSH and CDR2 LQKENI. The CDR3 here is CASSGGTRETQYF. For the CDR3, the DNA is TGTGCCAGCTCAGGGGGGACCCGAGAGACCCAGTACTTC.

This sequence joins TRBV7-3 and TRBJ2-7; unclear D gene. From germline, CDR1 is SGHTA and CDR2 FQGTGA. V dropped 2 bases and J dropped 5 bases, with 16 bases sitting between them. The length of the CDR3 is 15 residues. CDR3 protein: CASSLDVRPANEQYF. CDR3 nucleotide sequence: TGTGCCAGCAGCTTAGATGTGAGGCCCGCAAACGAGCAGTACTTC.

The chain joins TRBV4-3 to TRBJ2-7, with a possible D match to TRBD2 (5 bases). The CDR3 consists of 12 residues. V lost 4 bases to trimming and J lost 4 bases, with 8 bases between them. Germline assignment: CDR1 LGHNA and CDR2 YSLEER. CDR3 DNA sequence: TGCGCCAGCAGCCGGAGAGGGTACGAGCAGTACTTC. Protein: CASSRRGYEQYF.